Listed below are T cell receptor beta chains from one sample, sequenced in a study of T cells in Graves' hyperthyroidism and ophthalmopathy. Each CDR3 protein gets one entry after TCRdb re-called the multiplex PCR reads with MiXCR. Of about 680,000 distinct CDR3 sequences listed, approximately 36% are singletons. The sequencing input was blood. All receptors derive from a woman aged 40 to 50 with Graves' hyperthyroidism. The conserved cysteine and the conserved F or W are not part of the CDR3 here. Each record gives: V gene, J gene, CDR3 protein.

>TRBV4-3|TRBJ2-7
ASSQVDRFSEQY
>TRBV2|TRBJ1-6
ASKGTSSYNSPLH
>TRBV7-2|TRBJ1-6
ASSQQQRDRGSPLH
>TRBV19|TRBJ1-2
ASSIGTDGYT
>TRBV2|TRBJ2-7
ASRTFRDRDYEQY
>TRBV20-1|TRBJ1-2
SAWTGGYGYT
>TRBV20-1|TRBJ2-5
SARVGLAVKETQY
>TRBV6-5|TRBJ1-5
ASSRARGDQPQH
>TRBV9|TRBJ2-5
ASSVGRTEETQY
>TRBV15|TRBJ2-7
ATSSTQGLSYEQY
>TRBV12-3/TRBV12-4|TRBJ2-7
ASSPPMDSEQY
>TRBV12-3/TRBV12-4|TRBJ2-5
ASRLEAGVEETQY
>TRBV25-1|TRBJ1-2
ASSATLARGYT
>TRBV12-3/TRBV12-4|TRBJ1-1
ASSSQQGVEAF
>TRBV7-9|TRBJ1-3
ASSGGQGSPGNTIY
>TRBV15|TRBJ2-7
TTSRTSNEQY
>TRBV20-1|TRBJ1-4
SAPTARATNEKLF
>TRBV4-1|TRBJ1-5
ASSQDPGATGNQPQH
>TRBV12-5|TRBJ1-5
ASSGGYEPQH
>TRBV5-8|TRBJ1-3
ASSPPWLGYGNTIY
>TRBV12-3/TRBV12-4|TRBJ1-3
ASSGTPRDPRGKHTIY
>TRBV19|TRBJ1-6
ASSLQGTGASPLH
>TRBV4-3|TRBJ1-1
ASSQVRENQVAF
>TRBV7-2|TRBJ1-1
ASSSIMTGLNTEAF
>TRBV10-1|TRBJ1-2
ASMDQASYGYT
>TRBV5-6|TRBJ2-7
ASSAGRTRVEQY
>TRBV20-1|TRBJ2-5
SARRASGDQETQY